Listed below are T cell receptor beta chains from one sample, sequenced in a study of technical replicates of blood from a few donors. Some clones are missing from TCRdb's copy, which holds only in-frame ones; the method was immunoSEQ multiplex PCR. The sample carries 74,000 or so clones, 80% to 95% recorded once. The source material was T cells isolated from PBMCs. These receptors originate from a human donor in good health. Each CDR3 is given with its conserved first and last residue. D genes are given only for firm matches. For some rows the clone size is stated as once, few or many, or as a class when expanded; others skip it.

v_call	clone_size	d_call	j_call	cdr3_nt	cdr3_aa
TRBV27	NA	NA	TRBJ1-2	TGTGCCAGCTCCCCAGGCTATGGCTACACCTTC	CASSPGYGYTF
TRBV28	NA	NA	TRBJ2-1	TGTGCCAGCAGTTTCCCCAAAAGCGGGTCTATCTCCTACAATGAGCAGTTCTTC	CASSFPKSGSISYNEQFF
TRBV6-4	NA	TRBD2	TRBJ2-3	TGTGCCAGCAGTGACGAGCAGGGAGGGGAAGATACGCAGTATTTT	CASSDEQGGEDTQYF
TRBV7-2	NA	NA	TRBJ2-3	TGTGCCAGCACCGGCGGAAGCACAGATACGCAGTATTTT	CASTGGSTDTQYF
TRBV11-3	few	TRBD1	TRBJ2-2	TGTGCCAGCAGCCGGGACAGGGGTAGCACCGGGGAGCTGTTTTTT	CASSRDRGSTGELFF
TRBV7-6	NA	TRBD2	TRBJ2-1	TGTGCCAGCAGCTTAGGAGCGGGAGTAGGGGAGCAGTTCTTC	CASSLGAGVGEQFF
TRBV5-1	NA	NA	TRBJ2-7	TGCGCCAGCAGCGTGCTAGGTGAAGAGGGAAATTACGAGCAGTACTTC	CASSVLGEEGNYEQYF
TRBV28	NA	NA	TRBJ1-5	TGTGCCAGCAGTTTAGCGGGGGGGGGCAATCAGCCCCAGCATTTT	CASSLAGGGNQPQHF
TRBV7-2	NA	NA	TRBJ2-2	TGTGCCAGCAGCCCCCGAGCCGGGGAGCTGTTTTTT	CASSPRAGELFF
TRBV27	NA	NA	TRBJ1-5	TGTGCCAGCAGTTTATGGGAGGGGCGGCATCAGCCCCAGCATTTT	CASSLWEGRHQPQHF
TRBV28	NA	NA	TRBJ2-7	TGTGCCAGCAGTTTGGGACTCTTTCAAGAATTCGAGCAGTACTTC	CASSLGLFQEFEQYF
TRBV28	NA	NA	TRBJ1-5	TGTGCCAGCAGTTTAGGAGGCGGGGTAGGCAATCAGCCCCAGCATTTT	CASSLGGGVGNQPQHF
TRBV4-1	NA	TRBD2	TRBJ2-2	TGCGCCAGCAGCGCTATCGGGAGGCGGGCCGGGGAGCTGTTTTTT	CASSAIGRRAGELFF
TRBV2	NA	TRBD1	TRBJ2-7	TGTGCCAGCAGTGATTGGGGACAGGGCTACGAGCAGTACTTC	CASSDWGQGYEQYF